This T cell receptor beta chain was identified in a study of Ad26.COV2.S vaccination and SARS-CoV-2 variants. Study-level background: COV1001, an Ad26.COV2.S trial, supplied this vaccine-arm donor. Each vaccinee took Ad26.COV2.S intramuscularly, once or twice 56 days apart. Regarding the study as a whole: Total T cell responses, in the TCR breadth and depth analyses, may have been underestimated. Marked by substantial breadth, spike-specific CD8+ and CD4+ T cell responses were reportedly seen after vaccination.

Treatment described: roughly 20 received Ad26.COV2.S at low or high dose, single or two shots; a few received placebo; per-sample allocation not given. The samples were gathered on day 63 after the first injection of vaccine or placebo. V lost 3 bases to trimming and J lost 8 bases, with 14 bases between them. Per the germline V gene, CDR1 is KGHSH and CDR2 is LQKENI. CDR3 length: 14 amino acids. Here immunoSEQ multiplex PCR was the method, and the copy in TCRdb shows in-frame clones only, minus some. The table lists about 280,000 clones, around 87% of them singletons. Concerning this clone itself: The target antigen is unknown.

The V and J genes are TRBV18 and TRBJ1-3; D call uncertain. The TCR sequence derives from a person between 18 and 65 years old who received the Ad26.COV2.S COVID-19 vaccine or a placebo. This specimen was peripheral blood, taken in a trial of Ad26.COV2.S vaccine versus placebo. The CDR3 loop reads CASSPGEVDHTIYF. CDR3 nucleotide sequence: TGTGCCAGCTCACCCGGCGAGGTGGATCACACCATATATTTT.